This entry lists 22 T cell receptor beta chains sequenced from one sample in a study of blood T cell repertoires in COVID-19. The table came from immunoSEQ multiplex PCR; TCRdb's copy has only in-frame clones and leaves some out. Of 45,000 to 55,000 clones listed, about three quarters are singletons. Sequencing used peripheral blood. These receptor sequences come from a human donor with active or convalescent COVID-19. The donor label of this sample is uncertain.

The chain carries TRBV6-6 and TRBJ2-1; D is perhaps TRBD2 (5 bases). The germline V gene encodes CDR1 MNHNY and CDR2 SVGAGI (reference sequence). The CDR3 length is 14 residues. Trimming cost V 3 bases and J 6 bases, with 12 bases left between them. CDR3 residues: CASSYTLAGNEQFF. CDR3 nucleotide sequence: TGTGCCAGCAGTTATACCCTAGCTGGCAATGAGCAGTTCTTC.

The V call is TRBV3-1 (or the pseudogene TRBV3-2), the J call TRBJ2-1; 8 positions agree with TRBD2. Germline-derived CDR1 and CDR2 are LGHDT and YNNKEL (reference sequence). Trimming cost V 4 bases and J 4 bases; bases outside gene matches: 6. The CDR3 totals 15 residues. The chain's CDR3 is CASSLDRGGYNEQFF. The CDR3 region has the DNA TGTGCCAGCAGCCTAGACCGGGGGGGGTACAATGAGCAGTTCTTC.

The genes are TRBV10-1 and TRBJ1-2; TRBD1 matches 7 bases. Trimming cost V 4 bases and J 8 bases; bases outside gene matches: 10. Germline V lookup: CDR1 WNHNN, CDR2 SYGVQD (reference sequence). This CDR3 comprises 14 residues. The CDR3 nucleotides are TGCGCCAGCAGTGTAAGACAGGGAAGAGAGGGCTACACCTTC. Encoded protein: CASSVRQGREGYTF.

The CDR3 is CASGLGQGVATQYF. CDR3 sequence (DNA): TGTGCTAGTGGTTTGGGACAGGGGGTTGCGACCCAGTACTTC. The chain is built from TRBV12-5 and TRBJ2-5; TRBD1 matches 9 bases. The CDR3 loop spans 14 amino acids. V gave up 1 base and J gave up 7 bases; unmatched junction bases: 4. The germline gives CDR1 LGHNT, CDR2 FRNRAP.

V is TRBV7-2 and J is TRBJ1-4; possibly TRBD1 for D (5 bases). The CDR3 covers 15 residues. Germline values: CDR1 SGHTA, CDR2 FQGNSA. Trimming cost V 4 bases and J 4 bases, with 13 bases left between them. The CDR3, as DNA: TGTGCCAGCAGCTCCAACGCCGGGGGTAATGAAAAACTGTTTTTT. Translated: CASSSNAGGNEKLFF.

This chain links TRBV19 with TRBJ1-6; no firm D call. The ends were cut back, 5 bases at V and 6 bases at J, with 11 bases in the middle. The V gene's germline CDR1 is LNHDA and CDR2 SQIVND (reference sequence). The CDR3 covers 14 residues. CDR3 bases: TGTGCCAGTAGTGCCGCGGTCTTTAATTCACCCCTCCACTTT. This translates into CASSAAVFNSPLHF.

The V and J genes are TRBV6-5 and TRBJ2-7; possibly TRBD1 for D (5 bases). CDR1 is MNHEY, CDR2 SVGAGI, per germline. Trimming took off 4 bases at V and 3 bases at J, with 13 bases between the two ends. CDR3 length: 14 residues. As DNA, the CDR3 is TGTGCCAGCAGTTTCTACTTCCAGGGCTACGAGCAGTACTTC. Its translation is CASSFYFQGYEQYF.

The chain has TRBV28 and TRBJ1-2; no reliable D call. Germline CDR1 MDHEN, CDR2 SYDVKM. V was pared by 10 bases and J by 2 bases, with 8 bases between. CDR3 length: 11 amino acids. The CDR3 region has the DNA TGTGCCACGGGGAAGAACTATGGCTACACCTTC. Translation gives CATGKNYGYTF.

CDR3 DNA: TGTGCCAGCAGCCTACAGGTAGGCGCGACAGATACGCAGTATTTT. This sequence encodes CASSLQVGATDTQYF. The chain recombines TRBV21-1 with TRBJ2-3; the D call of TRBD1 is as the table states it, not checked on the DNA. TRBV21-1 is listed as a pseudogene. This CDR3 contains 15 residues.

The rearrangement links TRBV7-8 to TRBJ2-3; 13 bases are a match to TRBD2. CDR1 SGHVS and CDR2 FQNEAQ come from the germline V gene. The J segment lost 7 bases and the V segment lost 5 bases, leaving 9 bases of the junction unmatched. This CDR3 has 16 residues. The CDR3 region has the DNA TGTGCCAGCAGCATCCGGACTAGCGGGAGTCGGTATACGCAGTATTTT. This translates into CASSIRTSGSRYTQYF.

The chain employs TRBV9 and TRBJ2-4, with D unclear. Per germline, CDR1 SGDLS and CDR2 YYNGEE. V was trimmed by 0 bases and J by 6 bases, leaving 16 bases between them. The CDR3 loop spans 16 amino acids. Here the CDR3 DNA reads TGTGCCAGCAGCGTAGCTGAAACTTCCCGGAGAAACATTCAGTACTTC. Its protein product is CASSVAETSRRNIQYF. Full variable domain (outside the CDR3, taken from reference TRBV9 and TRBJ2-4): DSGVTQTPKHLITATGQRVTLRCSPRSGDLSVYWYQQSLDQGLQFLIQYYNGEERAKGNILERFSAQQFPDLHSELNLSSLELGDSALYFCASSVAETSRRNIQYFGAGTRLSVL.

The chain joins TRBV7-9 to TRBJ1-2; D might be TRBD1 (5 bases). Germline V gene lookup returns CDR1 SEHNR and CDR2 FQNEAQ (reference sequence). The V end lost 5 bases, the J end lost 4 bases, and 11 bases lay between the germline ends. The CDR3 length is 13 residues. DNA for the CDR3: TGTGCCAGCAGCCAAGGGGTGGCCTATGGCTACACCTTC. Amino acid sequence: CASSQGVAYGYTF.

This chain links TRBV30 with TRBJ1-2, with D maybe TRBD1 (6 bases). Germline loops: CDR1 GTSNPN, CDR2 SVGIG (reference sequence). The V end was cut by 3 bases, the J end by 4 bases, with 9 bases between. CDR3 length: 12 residues. CDR3 sequence (DNA): TGTGCCTGGAGACAGGGAACCTATGGCTACACCTTC. Amino acid sequence: CAWRQGTYGYTF.

This clone was seen once. Written as DNA, the CDR3 is TGTGCCAGCAGCCGGAGAGACAGGTACCCGAACACTGAAGCTTTCTTT. Amino acids: CASSRRDRYPNTEAFF. This chain connects TRBV3-1 (or the pseudogene TRBV3-2) to TRBJ1-1; D might be TRBD1 (6 bases). Trimming cost V 4 bases and J 1 base, with 16 bases left between them. The CDR3 is 16 amino acids. Germline V gene lookup returns CDR1 LGHDT and CDR2 YNNKEL (reference sequence).

The CDR3 here is CASTRWRENTGELFF. The CDR3 coding sequence is TGTGCCAGTACTCGATGGCGGGAGAACACCGGGGAGCTGTTTTTT. The V call is TRBV11-3, the J call TRBJ2-2, with a possible D match to TRBD2 (6 bases). Germline V CDR1 and CDR2: SGHNT, YENEEA. Deletions cut 9 bases from V and 1 base from J, with 15 bases between. This CDR3 region has 15 residues.

The gene calls are TRBV11-1 and TRBJ2-1, with TRBD2 identical over 11 bases. The germline V gene has CDR1 SGHAT and CDR2 FQDESV (reference sequence). The CDR3 is 16 residues long. Trimming cost V 4 bases and J 5 bases; bases outside gene matches: 7. The chain's CDR3 is CASSYTGTSGDNEQFF. CDR3 DNA sequence: TGTGCCAGCAGCTACACCGGGACTAGCGGCGACAATGAGCAGTTCTTC.

The rearrangement uses TRBV18 and TRBJ1-5; D ambiguous. Trimming pared 6 bases from V and 3 bases from J, leaving 15 bases between. Germline values: CDR1 KGHSH, CDR2 LQKENI. The CDR3 is 15 residues long. The chain's CDR3 is CASSLLSDINQPQHF. The CDR3 nucleotides read TGTGCCAGCTCCCTTCTCTCCGACATCAATCAGCCCCAGCATTTT.

This chain links TRBV25-1 with TRBJ1-5; no firm D call. This CDR3 is built from 13 residues. Looked up from germline, CDR1 is MGHDK and CDR2 is SYGVNS. V was clipped by 4 bases and J by 3 bases, with 7 bases between them. The CDR3 bases are TGTGCCAGCAGTGGACTGAACAATCAGCCCCAGCATTTT. Translation: CASSGLNNQPQHF.

The V call is TRBV29-1, the J call TRBJ1-2; D remains unclear. CDR1 is SQVTM and CDR2 is ANQGSEA in the germline V gene. V lost 0 bases and J lost 4, with 12 bases in between. There are 14 residues in the CDR3. The CDR3 region is CSVEDERGSYGYTF. DNA of the CDR3: TGCAGCGTTGAAGACGAGCGGGGTAGCTATGGCTACACCTTC.

The rearrangement joins TRBV27 to TRBJ1-3, with 8 positions matching TRBD1. This CDR3 contains 14 residues. Germline V gene sequence: CDR1 MNHEY, CDR2 SMNVEV (reference sequence). The V and J ends lost 5 bases and 3 bases, in that order; junction bases with no gene match: 3. The CDR3 reads CASSRQGNGNTIYF. Written as DNA, the CDR3 is TGTGCCAGCAGTCGACAGGGGAATGGAAACACCATATATTTT.

The gene calls are TRBV29-1 and TRBJ2-7; 10 nucleotides agree with TRBD2. Germline V gene data show CDR1 as SQVTM and CDR2 as ANQGSEA. V dropped 6 bases and J dropped 6; count of bases not matched to a gene: 14. The CDR3 is made up of 15 amino acids. CDR3 coding DNA: TGCAGCGTGGGAGCGTCTAGCGGGAGAGGAGGCGAGCAGTACTTC. Its protein product is CSVGASSGRGGEQYF.

The chain joins TRBV6-5 to TRBJ1-1; 9 bases map to TRBD1. This CDR3 comprises 15 residues. Germline CDR1 is MNHEY and CDR2 is SVGAGI. The V segment lost 5 bases and the J segment 3 bases; nucleotides outside the gene matches: 7. CDR3: CASSTRGTGHTEAFF. DNA for the CDR3: TGTGCCAGCAGTACCCGGGGGACAGGGCACACTGAAGCTTTCTTT.